This T cell receptor beta chain was identified during a study of T-cell memory formation after mild COVID-19. Across the study: TCR clusters were mostly donor specific.

Findings and caveats of the study: Day 15 to 85 contractors were CD4/CD8 balanced; later expanders leaned CD4+.

From the 5' RACE reads, TCRdb called clonotypes with MiXCR, one entry per CDR3 protein. Of 400,000 to 550,000 distinct CDR3 sequences listed, around a quarter are singletons. The CDR3 sequence is 14 residues long. Germline CDR1 MGHDK, CDR2 SYGVNS. Trimming removed 2 bases at V and 2 bases at J, with 10 bases between. Remarks on this clonotype: Antigen: not known.

The TCR comes from an adult woman who had mild COVID-19 (a few samples of this study predate the infection). Cell type and time point are not known. The chain carries TRBV25-1 and TRBJ2-7; D is perhaps TRBD2 (6 bases). The sample was PBMCs or a T cell subset sorted from them (not recorded which). The CDR3 protein is CASSEGGVTYEQYF. The CDR3 region has the DNA TGTGCCAGCAGTGAAGGAGGGGTTACCTACGAGCAGTACTTC.